Below are 27 T cell receptor beta chains sequenced from a single sample in a study of T-cell reconstitution after alpha-beta-depleted transplantation in children. This sample's TCRbeta library carried unique molecular identifier barcodes. MiXCR, applied by TCRdb to the PCR reads, yields one record per CDR3 protein. This sample has hundreds of thousands of distinct CDR3 sequences, with approximately 10% found just once. Here the sequenced sample was PBMCs, taken before TCRalphabeta/CD19-depleted stem cell transplant. These receptors were collected from a child less than two years old with acute myeloid leukemia, due to receive a stem cell transplant.

This clonotype has ten or more counts. The chain joins TRBV25-1 to TRBJ1-1; the D gene is possibly TRBD1 (5 bases). The CDR3 has 15 amino acids. Looked up from germline, CDR1 is MGHDK and CDR2 is SYGVNS. Trimming shortened V by 3 bases and J by 5 bases, and 16 bases separated the two germline ends. CDR3 region: CASSEAGGVRTEAFF. The CDR3 DNA follows: TGTGCCAGCAGTGAGGCTGGGGGAGTGAGGACTGAAGCTTTCTTT.

The V and J genes are TRBV7-9 and TRBJ1-1; no firm D call. Germline V gene data show CDR1 as SEHNR and CDR2 as FQNEAQ (reference sequence). This CDR3 contains 12 residues. Trimming shortened V by 3 bases and J by 6 bases, and 8 bases separated the two germline ends. The CDR3 reads CASSFIGAEAFF. CDR3 nucleotide sequence: TGTGCCAGCAGCTTTATCGGAGCTGAAGCTTTCTTT.

This clonotype appeared many times. The V gene is TRBV14, the J gene TRBJ2-2, with D perhaps being TRBD1 or TRBD2 (5 bases each). Germline V gene lookup returns CDR1 SGHDN and CDR2 FVKESK. The CDR3 has 15 residues. V was pared by 0 bases and J by 1 base, with 6 bases between. This CDR3 is CASSQEGVNTGELFF. The CDR3 DNA sequence: TGTGCCAGCAGCCAAGAGGGGGTGAACACCGGGGAGCTGTTTTTT.

This clonotype was seen at least ten times. The chain uses TRBV20-1 and TRBJ1-1, with 7 bases fitting TRBD1. Germline loops: CDR1 DFQATT, CDR2 SNEGSKA (reference sequence). CDR3 length equals 15 residues. V was clipped by 4 bases and J by 2 bases; unmatched bases: 10. CDR3 loop: CSATPPDRANTEAFF. CDR3 bases: TGCAGTGCTACCCCACCCGACAGGGCTAACACTGAAGCTTTCTTT.

This chain links TRBV3-1 with TRBJ2-6, with 12 bases matching TRBD2. The CDR3 contains 17 residues. J gave up 3 bases and V 5 bases, and 5 bases lay outside the gene matches. CDR1 is LGHDT, CDR2 YNNKEL, per germline (reference sequence). The CDR3 nucleotides are TGTGCCAGCAGCGCACTAGCGGGGGGAGGTGGGGCCAACGTCCTGACTTTC. Its protein is CASSALAGGGGANVLTF.

As regards this clonotype: Sequence at one end of the junction differs from germline and may be a read error. V gene TRBV30 combines with J gene TRBJ2-1, with 12 bases matching TRBD2. CDR3 length: 12 residues. The V gene's germline CDR1 is GTSNPN and CDR2 SVGIG (reference sequence). CDR3 loop: CAWTSGKYGQFF. Here the CDR3 DNA reads TGTGCATGGACTAGCGGGAAGTACGGGCAGTTCTTC.

This clonotype was recorded at least ten times. V and J are TRBV5-1 and TRBJ2-6, with no clear D. This CDR3 comprises 16 residues. Germline CDR1 SGHRS, CDR2 YFSETQ. Trimming shortened V by 4 bases and J by 0 bases, and 11 bases separated the two germline ends. CDR3 sequence reads: CASSPDGFSGANVLTF. CDR3 nucleotides: TGCGCCAGCAGCCCCGACGGTTTCTCTGGGGCCAACGTCCTGACTTTC.

Ten or more counts support this clonotype. CDR3 protein: CASSYSPTGKNGELFF. CDR3 bases: TGTGCCAGCAGTTACTCGCCGACAGGGAAAAACGGGGAGCTGTTTTTT. The rearrangement joins TRBV6-5 to TRBJ2-2; 7 nucleotides match TRBD1. This CDR3 is 16 amino acids long. J lost 7 bases, V lost 0 bases, and 8 bases had no gene match. Germline V gives CDR1 MNHEY, CDR2 SVGAGI.

The chain links TRBV5-1 to TRBJ2-3; no clear D gene. V lost 0 bases and J 2 bases, leaving 13 bases between the germline ends. Per germline, CDR1 SGHRS and CDR2 YFSETQ. This CDR3 comprises 16 residues. The CDR3 DNA reads TGCGCCAGCAGCTTGGGTGTGAATAGCCCCACAGATACGCAGTATTTT. Its protein product is CASSLGVNSPTDTQYF.

The sample holds a few counts of this clonotype. The V gene is TRBV19, the J gene TRBJ2-3, with unresolved D. CDR1 LNHDA and CDR2 SQIVND come from the germline V gene (reference sequence). Trimming stripped 3 bases from V and 0 bases from J, with 10 bases between. CDR3 length equals 15 residues. CDR3 region: CASSIFDGSTDTQYF. CDR3 bases: TGTGCCAGTAGTATCTTCGACGGTAGCACAGATACGCAGTATTTT.

This clonotype has a count of ten or more. V gene TRBV12-3 or TRBV12-4 combines with J gene TRBJ2-3; D is uncertain. The CDR3 consists of 13 residues. V was cut by 6 bases and J by 9 bases, with 16 bases left in between. The CDR3 protein is CASSALTSFTQYF. The CDR3 coding sequence is TGTGCCAGCAGCGCCCTGACCTCTTTCACGCAGTATTTT.

This clonotype occurred many times. The chain uses TRBV29-1 and TRBJ2-3, with D maybe TRBD2 (5 bases). Germline V gene data show CDR1 as SQVTM and CDR2 as ANQGSEA. With 1 base removed from V and 2 bases from J, the gap between germline ends came to 16 bases. The CDR3 is 16 residues long. CDR3 sequence (DNA): TGCAGCGTTGAAGCCCACCGGCGGGCCAACACAGATACGCAGTATTTT. This encodes CSVEAHRRANTDTQYF.

This clonotype was picked up many times. The CDR3 nucleotides read TGTGCCAGCAGTTTTAGAAGCGAGGAGACCCAGTACTTC. Translating it yields CASSFRSEETQYF. This chain joins TRBV12-3 or TRBV12-4 and TRBJ2-5; no clear D. This CDR3 has 13 amino acids. Trimming stripped 3 bases from V and 5 bases from J, with 10 bases between.

The sample holds many counts of this clonotype. The chain carries TRBV4-3 and TRBJ2-3; D is uncertain. Germline V gene lookup returns CDR1 LGHNA and CDR2 YSLEER. This CDR3 spans 16 amino acids. The V gene lost 1 base and the J gene lost 4 bases, with 15 bases spanning the gap. The CDR3 is CASSQAASNSPDTQYF. CDR3 sequence (DNA): TGCGCCAGCAGCCAAGCAGCTAGTAATAGTCCAGATACGCAGTATTTT.

This clonotype showed up many times. The chain uses TRBV29-1 and TRBJ1-1, with 7 bases lining up with TRBD1. Germline values: CDR1 SQVTM, CDR2 ANQGSEA. V trimming: 5 bases; J trimming: 3 bases; junction bases outside the gene matches: 6. The CDR3 runs to 13 residues. The CDR3, as DNA: TGCAGCGTTATCGGGACAGCCCACACTGAAGCTTTCTTT. This sequence encodes CSVIGTAHTEAFF.

This clonotype was found many times. V gene TRBV9 combines with J gene TRBJ2-3; D is unclear. Trimming stripped 0 bases from V and 4 bases from J, with 3 bases between. This CDR3 is 12 amino acids long. The germline CDR1 and CDR2 sequences are SGDLS and YYNGEE. CDR3 in DNA: TGTGCCAGCAGCGTAGCCGCAGATACGCAGTATTTT. This gives the protein CASSVAADTQYF.

The table lists this clonotype with many counts. The chain carries TRBV12-3 or TRBV12-4 and TRBJ1-1; D not certain. The CDR3 has 12 amino acids. Between the trimmed V and J ends, which lost 3 bases and 5 bases, there was a span of 7 bases. The CDR3 loop reads CASSFGGTEAFF. CDR3 bases: TGTGCCAGCAGTTTTGGTGGTACTGAAGCTTTCTTT.

This clonotype was seen ten or more times. The V and J genes are TRBV4-2 and TRBJ1-6; 7 bases agree with TRBD1. Losses at the gene ends were 0 bases for V and 5 bases for J; bases not matched to a gene: 4. Germline lookup yields CDR1 LGHNA and CDR2 YNFKEQ. The CDR3 runs to 16 residues. The CDR3 region is CASSQDVQGDNSPLHF. CDR3 nucleotide sequence: TGTGCCAGCAGCCAAGATGTCCAGGGGGATAATTCACCCCTCCACTTT.

This clonotype appeared many times. This chain uses TRBV18 with TRBJ2-3, with D perhaps given as TRBD1 or TRBD2 (6 bases each). The CDR3 is 19 amino acids. V was trimmed by 3 bases and J by 0 bases, leaving 22 bases between them. Germline V gene data show CDR1 as KGHSH and CDR2 as LQKENI. CDR3 DNA sequence: TGTGCCAGCTCACCCCGGGACTTCCCGGGGGCTTTTAGCACAGATACGCAGTATTTT. Protein: CASSPRDFPGAFSTDTQYF.

This clonotype was detected only a few times. The V gene is TRBV20-1, the J gene TRBJ2-7; the D is unclear. V was trimmed by 5 bases and J by 2 bases, leaving 19 bases between them. Germline-derived CDR1 and CDR2 are DFQATT and SNEGSKA (reference sequence). This CDR3 is built from 15 residues. CDR3 sequence reads: CSAPGPPGTPYEQYF. The CDR3 DNA sequence: TGCAGTGCTCCAGGTCCCCCCGGAACCCCCTACGAGCAGTACTTC.

About this clonotype: Being one base from a much bigger clone, this may be a read error. The chain recombines TRBV10-3 with TRBJ2-1; 7 nucleotides align to TRBD1. The germline V gene encodes CDR1 ENHRY and CDR2 SYGVKD. CDR3 size: 13 residues. With V trimmed by 8 bases and J by 0 bases, 1 base remained unmatched. CDR3: CAIRDSSYNEQFF. The CDR3 DNA sequence: TGTGCCATCCGGGACAGCTCCTACAATGAGCAGTTCTTC.

This clonotype was seen repeatedly, ten times or more. This chain links TRBV12-3 or TRBV12-4 with TRBJ1-2, with D perhaps TRBD1 (5 bases). Trimming took 4 bases from V and 5 from J, leaving 11 bases between them. This CDR3 is built from 13 residues. CDR3 residues: CASSWGREYGYTF. Written as DNA, the CDR3 is TGTGCCAGCAGTTGGGGCAGGGAGTATGGCTACACCTTC.

The chain combines TRBV20-1 with TRBJ2-7, with 9 nucleotides matching TRBD1. Germline V gene data show CDR1 as DFQATT and CDR2 as SNEGSKA (reference sequence). The V segment lost 2 bases and the J segment 7 bases; nucleotides outside the gene matches: 12. The CDR3 runs to 15 residues. CDR3 DNA: TGCAGTGCTAGATCCTCCACAGGGGGCGCGGGGGAGCAGTACTTC. Protein: CSARSSTGGAGEQYF.

This clonotype was detected many times. The rearrangement uses TRBV24-1 and TRBJ2-6; maybe TRBD1 (6 bases). This CDR3 is built from 18 residues. The germline gives CDR1 KGHDR, CDR2 SFDVKD. V lost 3 bases, J lost 0 bases, and 14 bases lay in between. CDR3: CATSDRRQVHSGANVLTF. The CDR3, as DNA: TGTGCCACCAGTGATCGGAGACAGGTACACTCTGGGGCCAACGTCCTGACTTTC.

This clonotype was observed at least ten times. The rearrangement joins TRBV28 to TRBJ1-5, with 9 bases that match TRBD1. Looked up from germline, CDR1 is MDHEN and CDR2 is SYDVKM. The trim removed 4 bases at V and 1 base at J, leaving 2 bases unmatched. This CDR3 is built from 15 residues. This chain's CDR3 is CASSSGTGSNQPQHF. The DNA for the CDR3 is TGTGCCAGCAGTTCCGGGACAGGGAGCAATCAGCCCCAGCATTTT.

In its sample, this clonotype was seen many times. The DNA for the CDR3 is TGTGCCAGCAGTCCGGACAGGGAATGGGACACTGAAGCTTTCTTT. Protein product: CASSPDREWDTEAFF. This chain connects TRBV12-3 or TRBV12-4 to TRBJ1-1, with TRBD1 matching over 8 bases. The CDR3 loop spans 15 amino acids. V gave up 5 bases and J gave up 3 bases; unmatched junction bases: 8.

Ten or more counts support this clonotype. The chain joins TRBV24-1 to TRBJ2-5; 11 nucleotides align to TRBD2. Germline CDR1 is KGHDR and CDR2 is SFDVKD. The junction had 4 bases not matched to a gene; V was cut back by 3 bases and J by 5 bases. The CDR3 contains 15 residues. CDR3 protein: CATSDLAGGGETQYF. CDR3 DNA sequence: TGTGCCACCAGTGATCTAGCGGGAGGTGGGGAGACCCAGTACTTC.